The 9 T cell receptor beta chains below come from one sample, sequenced in a study of blood T cells in healthy people across ages. Combining a sample-barcoded 5' primer with a J-beta primer mix, a second PCR ran for roughly 6 to 12 cycles. TCRdb reanalysed the 5' RACE reads using MiXCR and keeps one entry per CDR3 protein. The table records roughly 1,500,000 distinct CDR3 sequences, roughly 32% of them present only once. The sequencing input was blood. Source of these receptors: a woman aged 25 to 39 in good health.

The chain joins TRBV6-5 to TRBJ2-7, with a weak D call TRBD2 (6 bases). V was trimmed by 6 bases and J by 3 bases, leaving 18 bases between them. This CDR3 has 15 residues. CDR1 and CDR2 from the germline V gene are MNHEY and SVGAGI. CDR3 region: CASRDDSGSNYEQYF. The CDR3 nucleotides read TGTGCCAGCAGAGACGATAGCGGATCAAACTACGAGCAGTACTTC.

The rearrangement joins TRBV27 to TRBJ1-2, with a tentative D call TRBD1 (6 bases). This CDR3 has 15 residues. Trimming left V 6 bases short and J 0 bases short, with 14 bases between. The V gene's germline CDR1 is MNHEY and CDR2 SMNVEV (reference sequence). DNA for the CDR3: TGTGCCAGCAGCACCGGGACAAACTCTAACTATGGCTACACCTTC. It encodes CASSTGTNSNYGYTF.

There are a few counts of this clonotype. The gene calls are TRBV15 and TRBJ2-3; the match to TRBD1 covers 8 bases. The CDR3 is made up of 15 amino acids. Germline assignment: CDR1 LNHNV and CDR2 YYDKDF (reference sequence). V shed 4 bases, J shed 2 bases, and the junction held 5 bases outside the gene matches. Here the CDR3 DNA reads TGTGCCACCAGCATGGGGACAGGCCCCACAGATACGCAGTATTTT. It codes for CATSMGTGPTDTQYF.

The chain has TRBV6-1 and TRBJ2-7; possibly TRBD2 for D (6 bases). V was clipped by 3 bases and J by 7 bases, with 16 bases between them. In germline, CDR1 is MNHNS, CDR2 SASEGT. The CDR3 extends over 14 amino acids. In DNA, the CDR3 is TGTGCCAGCAGTGAGATCGTGGCGGGACTTGAGCAGTACTTC. Amino acids: CASSEIVAGLEQYF.

The chain combines TRBV4-1 with TRBJ2-1; 9 positions match TRBD1. The CDR3 contains 15 residues. The germline V gene has CDR1 MGHRA and CDR2 YSYEKL. Trimming at V came to 4 bases and at J to 10 bases, leaving 11 bases not matched to a gene. The CDR3 DNA sequence: TGCGCCAGCAGCCCCCCGGGACAGGGTCCGGGGGAGCAGTTCTTC. Translating gives CASSPPGQGPGEQFF.

J is TRBJ2-5 and V is TRBV29-1; perhaps TRBD1 as D (6 bases). The germline V gene encodes CDR1 SQVTM and CDR2 ANQGSEA. Trimming removed 2 bases from V and 2 bases from J, with 9 bases in between. This CDR3 spans 13 amino acids. As DNA, the CDR3 is TGCAGCGTTGAAAGGGGGTGGCAAGAGACCCAGTACTTC. Its protein is CSVERGWQETQYF.

This clonotype occurred many times. This chain connects TRBV12-3 or TRBV12-4 to TRBJ2-5; D may correspond to TRBD1 or TRBD2 (5 bases each). The CDR3 runs 13 residues. V lost 3 bases and J 6 bases, leaving 11 bases between the germline ends. CDR3 sequence reads: CASSLGPAQTQYF. The CDR3 nucleotides are TGTGCCAGCAGTTTGGGACCGGCGCAGACCCAGTACTTC.

Comments on this clonotype: Relative to the germline gene, one junction end is altered; a read error may explain this. The chain joins TRBV12-3 or TRBV12-4 to TRBJ2-1, with D possibly being TRBD2 (6 bases). The CDR3 has 15 amino acids. CDR3 sequence reads: CASRILAPSYNGQFF. DNA of the CDR3: TGTGCCAGCAGGATACTAGCCCCATCTTACAATGGGCAGTTCTTC.

The J gene is TRBJ1-6, the V gene TRBV7-9, with D maybe TRBD1 (5 bases). Germline CDR1 and CDR2: SEHNR and FQNEAQ (reference sequence). V was trimmed by 1 base and J by 10 bases, leaving 14 bases between them. This CDR3 spans 15 amino acids. The CDR3 bases are TGTGCCAGCAGCTTAGAAAGGCAGGGAGGCTCACCCCTCCACTTT. The encoded protein is CASSLERQGGSPLHF.